The clone carrying this TCR beta chain has a count of ten or more. The antigen is not known. This sample was included in a study of regulatory T cells in long-lasting Graves disease. Time point defined: newly diagnosed GD, antithyroid drugs for less than 3 months. Scientists built the TCR library using RNA that was extracted from PBMCs. The CDR3 is 14 amino acids. Germline-derived CDR1 and CDR2 are GTSNPN and SVGIG (reference sequence). The V segment lost 3 bases and the J segment 2 bases; nucleotides outside the gene matches: 7. Construction of TCR beta libraries relied on iRepertoire HTBI primers and on Arm-PCR targeting CDR3 regions. TCRdb itself ran the multiplex PCR reads through MiXCR, one entry per CDR3 protein. Of roughly 610,000 distinct CDR3 sequences in the sample, roughly 15% are singletons; the top ten hold more than 10%. Study-level findings and limits: TCR diversity was lower in persistent Graves' patients than in newly diagnosed ones.

The sample also formed part of further work on T cells in Graves' hyperthyroidism and ophthalmopathy. That study reports: Diagnoses used clinical symptoms, serum thyroxine and TRAb, thyroid ultrasound and orbital computed tomography.

Sequenced material: peripheral blood mononuclear cells (PBMCs), taken at new diagnosis, from a patient treated with antithyroid drugs. This sequence joins TRBV30 and TRBJ2-7; 7 bases are shared with TRBD1. This clonotype was obtained from a man younger than 35 with Graves disease. CDR3 nucleotide sequence: TGTGCCTGGAGCCGGGACAGCGAAGCCTACGAGCAGTACTTC. Its translation: CAWSRDSEAYEQYF.